These 26 T cell receptor beta chains were sequenced from one sample in a study of CD8+ T cells in alopecia areata. cDNA reverse transcribed from extracted RNA served as the sequencing template. The table came from immunoSEQ multiplex PCR; TCRdb's copy has only in-frame clones and leaves some out. The sample has 150,000 to 200,000 clones; just over 65% are singletons. This sample comprised CD8+ T cells sorted from blood, obtained at week 0. The receptors shown here come from a human donor with alopecia areata.

The gene calls are TRBV27 and TRBJ2-3; 10 bases fit TRBD1. Germline values: CDR1 MNHEY, CDR2 SMNVEV (reference sequence). V was pared by 5 bases and J by 1 base, with 0 bases of the junction left unmatched. This CDR3 has 14 amino acids. CDR3 DNA: TGTGCCAGCAGTGGACAGGGGGGCACAGATACGCAGTATTTT. Its translation is CASSGQGGTDTQYF.

J is TRBJ1-5 and V is TRBV4-1; D unresolved. This CDR3 contains 15 residues. The V gene's germline CDR1 is MGHRA and CDR2 YSYEKL. The V end was cut by 1 base, the J end by 2 bases, with 9 bases between. This CDR3 reads CASSQGPWGNQPQHF. CDR3 sequence (DNA): TGCGCCAGCAGCCAAGGGCCTTGGGGCAATCAGCCCCAGCATTTT.

CDR3: CASSYLTSTGVDEQFF. The CDR3 region has the DNA TGCGCCAGCAGTTATCTTACTAGCACTGGTGTCGATGAGCAGTTCTTC. This chain joins TRBV5-1 and TRBJ2-1; maybe TRBD2 (6 bases). The CDR3 is 16 residues long. Trimming left V 5 bases short and J 8 bases short, with 23 bases between. Per germline, CDR1 SGHRS and CDR2 YFSETQ.

V and J are TRBV2 and TRBJ2-2; 8 bases line up with TRBD2. Germline CDR1 reads SNHLY; CDR2 reads FYNNEI. This CDR3 region has 14 residues. The junction had 8 bases not matched to a gene; V was cut back by 7 bases and J by 7 bases. In nucleotides, the CDR3 is TGTGCCAGCACCCAAGGGACTAGTCGCGGGGAGCTGTTTTTT. This codes for CASTQGTSRGELFF.

The chain is built from TRBV4-1 and TRBJ1-2; perhaps TRBD1 as D (5 bases). With 2 bases removed from V and 8 bases from J, the gap between germline ends came to 12 bases. Germline-derived CDR1 and CDR2 are MGHRA and YSYEKL. This CDR3 has 13 amino acids. CDR3 region: CASSQWGGKGYTF. The CDR3 DNA reads as TGCGCCAGCAGCCAATGGGGGGGGAAAGGCTACACCTTC.

V usage is TRBV2 and J usage is TRBJ2-5; maybe TRBD1 (6 bases). The CDR3 covers 12 residues. Trimming took 10 bases from V and 5 from J, leaving 14 bases between them. Germline CDR1 SNHLY, CDR2 FYNNEI. This chain's CDR3 is CAIATGRETQYF. The DNA of the CDR3 is TGTGCCATCGCGACAGGACGCGAGACCCAGTACTTC.

This chain joins TRBV27 and TRBJ1-1, with D perhaps matching TRBD1 (6 bases). CDR3 length: 13 residues. The V gene lost 3 bases and the J gene lost 6 bases, with 11 bases spanning the gap. Germline-derived CDR1 and CDR2 are MNHEY and SMNVEV (reference sequence). CDR3 sequence reads: CASSFAGVAEAFF. CDR3 DNA: TGTGCCAGCAGTTTTGCAGGGGTCGCTGAAGCTTTCTTT.

This clone was seen once. The chain links TRBV29-1 to TRBJ1-2; 9 bases fit TRBD1. The germline gives CDR1 SQVTM, CDR2 ANQGSEA. V lost 6 bases and J lost 8; bases outside the gene matches: 13. This CDR3 contains 14 residues. The CDR3 sequence: CSVEPRDREGGYTF. CDR3 DNA: TGCAGCGTAGAGCCCCGGGACAGGGAGGGGGGCTACACCTTC.

The rearrangement links TRBV29-1 to TRBJ2-1; no clear D. The CDR3 is 13 amino acids. V lost 5 bases, J lost 3 bases, and 11 bases lay in between. Germline values: CDR1 SQVTM, CDR2 ANQGSEA. The CDR3 DNA sequence: TGCAGCGTTCACCACATAGACTACAATGAGCAGTTCTTC. It specifies CSVHHIDYNEQFF.

Ten or more counts support this clone. CDR3 sequence: CASSSLDPSLGKNIQYF. The DNA for the CDR3 is TGTGCCAGCAGCTCTCTTGATCCCAGTCTAGGCAAAAACATTCAGTACTTC. V and J are TRBV2 and TRBJ2-4, with D hard to call. Germline assignment: CDR1 SNHLY and CDR2 FYNNEI. The CDR3 extends over 17 amino acids. V was trimmed by 6 bases and J by 3 bases, leaving 21 bases between them.

The chain joins TRBV30 to TRBJ2-2; maybe TRBD1 (5 bases). Germline V gives CDR1 GTSNPN, CDR2 SVGIG (reference sequence). The ends were cut back, 3 bases at V and 4 bases at J, with 9 bases in the middle. The CDR3 loop spans 13 amino acids. DNA of the CDR3: TGTGCCTGGAGCCCGACAGTCACCGGGGAGCTGTTTTTT. This translates into CAWSPTVTGELFF.

The J gene is TRBJ2-5, the V gene TRBV25-1; D assignment may be TRBD1 or TRBD2 (5 bases each). This CDR3 contains 12 residues. The V gene lost 4 bases and the J gene lost 10 bases, with 13 bases spanning the gap. CDR1 MGHDK and CDR2 SYGVNS come from the germline V gene. The CDR3 region has the DNA TGTGCCAGCAGTGGTCCCGGGACCGTCCAGTACTTC. It yields the protein CASSGPGTVQYF.

This clone was detected only a few times. The rearrangement uses TRBV10-3 and TRBJ2-4, with D tentatively TRBD2 (6 bases). Trimming shortened V by 3 bases and J by 3 bases, and 9 bases separated the two germline ends. Germline values: CDR1 ENHRY, CDR2 SYGVKD. The CDR3 runs 14 residues. The CDR3 sequence: CAISDRGGKNIQYF. In DNA form, the CDR3 reads TGTGCCATCAGTGACCGGGGAGGCAAAAACATTCAGTACTTC.

The chain employs TRBV7-9 and TRBJ2-7, with 9 nucleotides matching TRBD1. Germline loops: CDR1 SEHNR, CDR2 FQNEAQ (reference sequence). The ends lost 4 bases at V and 3 bases at J; junction bases unmatched: 4. The CDR3 consists of 14 residues. CDR3 residues: CASSSRQGGYEQYF. In nucleotides, the CDR3 is TGTGCCAGCAGCTCAAGACAGGGGGGCTACGAGCAGTACTTC.

The chain uses TRBV30 and TRBJ1-4, with TRBD1 matching over 8 bases. CDR1 and CDR2 (germline): GTSNPN, SVGIG (reference sequence). Trimming removed 8 bases from V and 8 bases from J; junction bases left unmatched: 10. This CDR3 spans 13 amino acids. Here the CDR3 DNA reads TGTGCCAGGTGCAACAGGGGGGACGAAAAACTGTTTTTT. Its translation is CARCNRGDEKLFF. Using reference TRBV30 and TRBJ1-4 for the parts outside the CDR3, the full variable domain is SQTIHQWPATLVQPVGSPLSLECTVEGTSNPNLYWYRQAAGRGLQLLFYSVGIGQISSEVPQNLSASRPQDRQFILSSKKLLLSDSGFYLCARCNRGDEKLFFGSGTQLSVL.

V and J are TRBV7-9 and TRBJ2-7; D is perhaps TRBD1 (6 bases). The CDR3 sequence is 15 residues long. V lost 4 bases, J lost 3 bases, and 16 bases lay in between. Per germline, CDR1 SEHNR and CDR2 FQNEAQ (reference sequence). CDR3 region: CASSSDGGSVYEQYF. The CDR3 DNA reads TGTGCCAGCAGCTCGGATGGGGGCTCGGTCTACGAGCAGTACTTC.

The genes are TRBV13 and TRBJ2-5, with TRBD1 as a possible D gene (5 bases). The CDR3 is 15 amino acids. Trimming shortened V by 3 bases and J by 4 bases, and 15 bases separated the two germline ends. Germline loops: CDR1 PRHDT, CDR2 FYEKMQ (reference sequence). The CDR3 bases are TGTGCCAGCAGCTTGGGTGGGGCGAAACGAGAGACCCAGTACTTC. It specifies CASSLGGAKRETQYF.

The genes are TRBV25-1 and TRBJ1-1, with no clear D. CDR3 size: 15 residues. The V gene's germline CDR1 is MGHDK and CDR2 SYGVNS. The V end lost 4 bases, the J end lost 3 bases, and 15 bases lay between the germline ends. This CDR3 is CASSALLYSDTEAFF. The CDR3 DNA sequence: TGTGCCAGCAGTGCGCTTTTGTACTCAGACACTGAAGCTTTCTTT.

This chain joins TRBV5-1 and TRBJ2-4; D is unresolved. CDR3 length: 14 amino acids. In germline, CDR1 is SGHRS, CDR2 YFSETQ. V was clipped by 2 bases and J by 5 bases, with 11 bases between them. CDR3 in amino acids: CASSLPESQNIQYF. CDR3 sequence (DNA): TGCGCCAGCAGCTTACCAGAGAGTCAAAACATTCAGTACTTC.

The CDR3 DNA sequence: TGTGCCAGCAGTTCCAGTACAGGTTACGAGCAGTACTTC. It codes for CASSSSTGYEQYF. V is TRBV7-9 and J is TRBJ2-7; possibly TRBD1 for D (5 bases). This CDR3 comprises 13 residues. Germline assignment: CDR1 SEHNR and CDR2 FQNEAQ (reference sequence). V was pared by 6 bases and J by 4 bases, with 13 bases between. The full variable domain, with the rest looked up from reference TRBV7-9 and TRBJ2-7, is DTGVSQNPRHKITKRGQNVTFRCDPISEHNRLYWYRQTLGQGPEFLTYFQNEAQLEKSRLLSDRFSAERPKGSFSTLEIQRTEQGDSAMYLCASSSSTGYEQYFGPGTRLTVT.

The chain is built from TRBV13 and TRBJ1-2; TRBD1 is a possible D gene (6 bases). Germline V gene sequence: CDR1 PRHDT, CDR2 FYEKMQ (reference sequence). CDR3 length: 15 residues. V was cut by 1 base and J by 2 bases, with 11 bases left in between. This CDR3 reads CASSLAGTKNYGYTF. CDR3 bases: TGTGCCAGCAGCTTAGCCGGGACAAAGAACTATGGCTACACCTTC.

This sequence joins TRBV15 and TRBJ1-5; D unresolved. The CDR3 has 17 residues. Germline CDR1 reads LNHNV; CDR2 reads YYDKDF (reference sequence). Trimming stripped 0 bases from V and 5 bases from J, with 17 bases between. CDR3 in amino acids: CATSRDLEGAPDQPQHF. CDR3 in DNA: TGTGCCACCAGCAGAGACCTGGAGGGAGCCCCAGATCAGCCCCAGCATTTT.

The chain is built from TRBV13 and TRBJ2-7; maybe TRBD2 (5 bases). The germline CDR1 and CDR2 sequences are PRHDT and FYEKMQ (reference sequence). This CDR3 has 14 amino acids. The V gene lost 3 bases and the J gene lost 3 bases, with 12 bases spanning the gap. The CDR3 reads CASSLGKRLYEQYF. The CDR3 DNA sequence: TGTGCCAGCAGCTTGGGGAAGCGGCTCTACGAGCAGTACTTC.

The chain links TRBV7-3 to TRBJ2-1, with TRBD2 matching over 12 bases. V was clipped by 2 bases and J by 7 bases; unmatched bases: 6. Germline V CDR1 and CDR2: SGHTA, FQGTGA. This CDR3 has 16 amino acids. CDR3 residues: CASSLGLAGSLNEQFF. The CDR3 coding sequence is TGTGCCAGCAGCTTAGGACTAGCGGGGAGTTTGAATGAGCAGTTCTTC.

This clone was observed a single time. This sequence joins TRBV29-1 and TRBJ2-3; D is unclear. Germline assignment: CDR1 SQVTM and CDR2 ANQGSEA. This CDR3 has 16 residues. Trimming left V 1 base short and J 3 bases short, with 17 bases between. DNA for the CDR3: TGCAGCGTTGAAGTGGGGTACGGGCTGGATACAGATACGCAGTATTTT. It codes for CSVEVGYGLDTDTQYF.

The rearrangement links TRBV7-9 to TRBJ1-2; D is unclear. With 4 bases removed from V and 4 bases from J, the gap between germline ends came to 1 base. Looked up from germline, CDR1 is SEHNR and CDR2 is FQNEAQ (reference sequence). This CDR3 contains 10 residues. CDR3 protein: CASSSYGYTF. The CDR3 region has the DNA TGTGCCAGCAGCTCCTATGGCTACACCTTC. Using reference TRBV7-9 and TRBJ1-2 for the parts outside the CDR3, the full variable domain is DTGVSQNPRHKITKRGQNVTFRCDPISEHNRLYWYRQTLGQGPEFLTYFQNEAQLEKSRLLSDRFSAERPKGSFSTLEIQRTEQGDSAMYLCASSSYGYTFGSGTRLTVV.